What follows are 5 T cell receptor beta chains derived from one specimen sequenced in a study of blood T cell repertoires in COVID-19. TCRdb's table, derived via immunoSEQ multiplex PCR, lists solely in-frame clones and lacks some. The table has over 70,000 clones, roughly 90% seen once. The sequenced sample was peripheral blood. The receptors derive from a human donor with active COVID-19. The donor label of this sample is uncertain.

This clone was counted between two and nine times. The chain couples TRBV9 to TRBJ2-7; 8 bases match TRBD1. Germline V gene lookup returns CDR1 SGDLS and CDR2 YYNGEE. This CDR3 has 13 amino acids. Unmatched junction bases numbered 5, after V lost 4 bases and J lost 5 bases. For the CDR3, the DNA is TGTGCCAGCAGCTCCAGGGGGCGCGACGAGCAGTACTTC. It is translated as CASSSRGRDEQYF.

V gene TRBV2 combines with J gene TRBJ1-4; D unclear. V gave up 10 bases and J gave up 5 bases, with 14 bases separating them. CDR3 length: 13 amino acids. The germline V gene encodes CDR1 SNHLY and CDR2 FYNNEI. CDR3 DNA sequence: TGTGCCATCGCCGACACTAGAAATGAAAAACTGTTTTTT. Translated: CAIADTRNEKLFF. The full variable domain, its missing parts supplied by reference TRBV2 and TRBJ1-4, is EPEVTQTPSHQVTQMGQEVILRCVPISNHLYFYWYRQILGQKVEFLVSFYNNEISEKSEIFDDQFSVERPDGSNFTLKIRSTKLEDSAMYFCAIADTRNEKLFFGSGTQLSVL.

The V and J genes are TRBV11-3 and TRBJ2-1; TRBD2 matches 7 bases. The CDR3 consists of 13 residues. The germline V gene has CDR1 SGHNT and CDR2 YENEEA. J lost 10 bases, V lost 5 bases, and 8 bases had no gene match. The CDR3 loop reads CASSPSGLGEQFF. Written as DNA, the CDR3 is TGTGCCAGCAGCCCTAGCGGTCTTGGGGAGCAGTTCTTC. The variable domain in full, with the rest retrieved from reference TRBV11-3 and TRBJ2-1, is EAGVVQSPRYKIIEKKQPVAFWCNPISGHNTLYWYLQNLGQGPELLIRYENEEAVDDSQLPKDRFSAERLKGVDSTLKIQPAELGDSAVYLCASSPSGLGEQFFGPGTRLTVL.

The CDR3 DNA reads TGTGCCAGCAGCCGCGGGGAGACCTACGAGCAGTACTTC. It encodes CASSRGETYEQYF. The chain is built from TRBV6-6 and TRBJ2-7; the D gene is possibly TRBD2 (6 bases). This CDR3 region has 13 residues. CDR1 and CDR2 from the germline V gene are MNHNY and SVGAGI (reference sequence). Deletions cut 6 bases from V and 2 bases from J, with 11 bases between.

V gene TRBV5-1 combines with J gene TRBJ2-5; TRBD1 aligns across 10 bases. The CDR3 consists of 17 residues. The germline CDR1 and CDR2 sequences are SGHRS and YFSETQ. V was pared by 0 bases and J by 5 bases, with 10 bases of the junction left unmatched. The CDR3 reads CASSLDGQGEGWETQYF. DNA for the CDR3: TGCGCCAGCAGCTTGGATGGACAGGGGGAGGGTTGGGAGACCCAGTACTTC.